The present entry profiles one T cell receptor beta chain with its context. Produced via immunoSEQ multiplex PCR; TCRdb's table is partial and in-frame only. The sample lists about 20,000 clones; nearly 90% were seen once. The source of the sample is a study of T cell changes during pregnancy in multiple sclerosis. CDR1 is SGDLS, CDR2 YYNGEE, per germline. This CDR3 has 14 amino acids. Trimming left V 4 bases short and J 8 bases short, with 16 bases between. This receptor was obtained from a female donor in good health, enrolled as a control in a pregnancy study. This sample comprised CD8+ T cells from peripheral blood mononuclear cells, obtained in the second trimester of pregnancy. The chain has TRBV9 and TRBJ2-1; D perhaps matches TRBD1 (6 bases). The chain's CDR3 is CASSPSDSPHEQFF. The CDR3 region has the DNA TGTGCCAGCAGCCCCTCGGACAGCCCACATGAGCAGTTCTTC.